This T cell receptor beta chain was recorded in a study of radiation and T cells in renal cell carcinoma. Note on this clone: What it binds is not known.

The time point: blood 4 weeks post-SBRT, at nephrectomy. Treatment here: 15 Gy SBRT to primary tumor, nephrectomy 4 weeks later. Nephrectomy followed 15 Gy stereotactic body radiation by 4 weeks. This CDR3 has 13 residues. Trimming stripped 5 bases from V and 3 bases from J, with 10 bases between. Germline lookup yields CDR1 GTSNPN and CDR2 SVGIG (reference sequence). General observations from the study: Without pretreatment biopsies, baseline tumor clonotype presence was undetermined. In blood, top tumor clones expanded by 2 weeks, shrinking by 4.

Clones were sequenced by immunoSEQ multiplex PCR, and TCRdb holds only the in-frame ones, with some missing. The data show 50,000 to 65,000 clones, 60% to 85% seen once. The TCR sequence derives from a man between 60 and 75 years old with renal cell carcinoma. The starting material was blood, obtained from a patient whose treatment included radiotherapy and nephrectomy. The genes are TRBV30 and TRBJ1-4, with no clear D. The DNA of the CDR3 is TGTGCCTGGGGCAGGATAGCTAATGAAAAACTGTTTTTT. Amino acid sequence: CAWGRIANEKLFF.